Shown below are 4 T cell receptor beta chains from a single sample sequenced in a study of T cell responses to AZD1222 COVID-19 vaccine. The protocol was immunoSEQ multiplex PCR, while the TCRdb copy is restricted to in-frame clones and leaves out a portion. This table holds some 130,000 clones, about 90% found once. Source: peripheral blood, taken on day 0 of AZD1222 vaccination. The origin of the receptors is an adult in good health.

The gene calls are TRBV10-1 and TRBJ2-2, with D unresolved. Trimming took 6 bases from V and 5 from J, leaving 10 bases between them. The CDR3 totals 13 residues. Per the germline V gene, CDR1 is WNHNN and CDR2 is SYGVQD (reference sequence). CDR3 sequence reads: CASSQAATGELFF. The CDR3 DNA follows: TGCGCCAGCAGCCAGGCCGCTACCGGGGAGCTGTTTTTT.

This chain uses TRBV29-1 with TRBJ2-1, with 11 bases aligning to TRBD2. CDR1 and CDR2 from the germline V gene are SQVTM and ANQGSEA. The V and J ends lost 3 bases and 4 bases, in that order; junction bases with no gene match: 11. The CDR3 loop spans 17 amino acids. The CDR3 DNA follows: TGCAGCGTTGATAGGGGGGTACTAGCGGGAGTTTACAATGAGCAGTTCTTC. Its translation is CSVDRGVLAGVYNEQFF.

The V and J genes are TRBV28 and TRBJ2-7; D is perhaps TRBD1 (6 bases). The V and J ends lost 3 bases and 2 bases respectively, with 11 bases between them. This CDR3 region has 14 residues. Germline V gene data show CDR1 as MDHEN and CDR2 as SYDVKM. CDR3 bases: TGTGCCAGCAGTTTCTCCGGGACACCCTACGAGCAGTACTTC. Amino acids: CASSFSGTPYEQYF.

This chain connects TRBV19 to TRBJ1-1; maybe TRBD1 (5 bases). The germline CDR1 and CDR2 sequences are LNHDA and SQIVND (reference sequence). CDR3 length: 14 amino acids. Between the trimmed V and J ends, which lost 4 bases and 0 bases, there was a span of 9 bases. This CDR3 is CASSNQGLNTEAFF. The CDR3 coding sequence is TGTGCCAGTAGTAATCAGGGACTGAACACTGAAGCTTTCTTT.